This T cell receptor (beta chain) was sequenced in a study of T cell clones after liver transplantation. V dropped 1 base and J dropped 5; count of bases not matched to a gene: 3. CDR3 length equals 16 residues. The germline gives CDR1 MDHEN, CDR2 SYDVKM. Libraries were prepared by immunoSEQ multiplex PCR; TCRdb keeps only in-frame clonotypes and omits some of them. This table has more than 70,000 clones, roughly 85% appearing once. V gene TRBV28 combines with J gene TRBJ1-5, with 12 bases aligning to TRBD1. This clonotype originated in a human patient who received a liver transplant. The graft donor may be the source of some T cells. The sample was CD4+ T cells from blood, taken at the 22-month timepoint. Here the CDR3 reads CASSLYGTGGDQPQHF. The DNA for the CDR3 is TGTGCCAGCAGTTTATATGGGACAGGGGGCGATCAGCCCCAGCATTTT.